The T cell receptor (beta chain) under discussion was sequenced for a study of CD8 T cells in ankylosing spondylitis. Remarks on this clonotype: What it binds is not known.

Overall study findings and caveats: Reportedly, disease-linked clones are significantly enriched in ankylosing spondylitis patients' matched synovial fluid. Blood of patients with ankylosing spondylitis appeared to be characterized by a TCR beta motif of about eight highly homologous variants.

TCRdb redid the calling of the 5' RACE reads with MiXCR, one entry per CDR3 protein. The table includes 200,000 to 300,000 distinct CDR3 sequences, about 24% detected once. Sample: blood, either unsorted or a sorted T cell fraction (not recorded which). The TCR comes from a male donor with ankylosing spondylitis or in good health (not recorded which).

In DNA form, the CDR3 reads TGCAGTGCTGGAGCGGGGGGGCCTCAAAACATTCAGTACTTC. Its protein product is CSAGAGGPQNIQYF. The chain combines TRBV20-1 with TRBJ2-4; 10 bases are shared with TRBD2. This CDR3 spans 14 amino acids. V lost 5 bases, J lost 5 bases, and 6 bases stayed unmatched. From germline, CDR1 is DFQATT and CDR2 SNEGSKA (reference sequence).